Presented here are 4 T cell receptor beta chains from one specimen sequenced in a study of cytomegalovirus exposure and HLA in healthy donors. The study ran its PCR with 60 Vbeta and 13 Jbeta primers. Sequenced by immunoSEQ multiplex PCR; TCRdb stores in-frame clones only, minus some. Of some 70,000 clones in the sample, 75% to 80% were seen once. Sequencing used PBMCs. The source of these receptors is a young man in good health and CMV-seronegative.

V gene TRBV2 combines with J gene TRBJ2-1; 8 nucleotides align to TRBD2. CDR1 and CDR2 from the germline V gene are SNHLY and FYNNEI. Unmatched junction bases numbered 6, after V lost 4 bases and J lost 4 bases. The length of the CDR3 is 15 residues. The CDR3 sequence is CASSARRGVYNEQFF. As DNA, the CDR3 is TGTGCCAGCAGTGCCCGGCGGGGGGTGTACAATGAGCAGTTCTTC.

This clone has just a few counts. The CDR3 coding sequence is TGTGCCAGCAAAGGACAGGGAAGCCGCAAGTACGAGCAGTACTTC. This codes for CASKGQGSRKYEQYF. The chain employs TRBV2 and TRBJ2-7, with 8 nucleotides matching TRBD1. Germline CDR1 SNHLY, CDR2 FYNNEI. V was pared by 7 bases and J by 4 bases, with 12 bases of the junction left unmatched. This CDR3 contains 15 residues.

The gene calls are TRBV30 and TRBJ1-2, with 11 bases that match TRBD1. CDR3 length equals 15 residues. Per germline, CDR1 GTSNPN and CDR2 SVGIG (reference sequence). V shed 1 base and J 3 bases; nucleotides not matched to a gene: 4. CDR3: CAWSAGTGGHYGYTF. The DNA for the CDR3 is TGTGCCTGGAGTGCCGGGACAGGGGGGCACTATGGCTACACCTTC. Using reference TRBV30 and TRBJ1-2 for the parts outside the CDR3, the full variable domain is SQTIHQWPATLVQPVGSPLSLECTVEGTSNPNLYWYRQAAGRGLQLLFYSVGIGQISSEVPQNLSASRPQDRQFILSSKKLLLSDSGFYLCAWSAGTGGHYGYTFGSGTRLTVV.

J is TRBJ2-3 and V is TRBV9; 10 bases are a match to TRBD2. CDR1 is SGDLS and CDR2 is YYNGEE in the germline V gene. J lost 6 bases, V lost 0 bases, and 10 bases had no gene match. CDR3 length equals 17 residues. The CDR3 DNA reads TGTGCCAGCAGCGTAGAGGCGAGCGGGGGGGCCAGGGATACGCAGTATTTT. The encoded protein is CASSVEASGGARDTQYF.